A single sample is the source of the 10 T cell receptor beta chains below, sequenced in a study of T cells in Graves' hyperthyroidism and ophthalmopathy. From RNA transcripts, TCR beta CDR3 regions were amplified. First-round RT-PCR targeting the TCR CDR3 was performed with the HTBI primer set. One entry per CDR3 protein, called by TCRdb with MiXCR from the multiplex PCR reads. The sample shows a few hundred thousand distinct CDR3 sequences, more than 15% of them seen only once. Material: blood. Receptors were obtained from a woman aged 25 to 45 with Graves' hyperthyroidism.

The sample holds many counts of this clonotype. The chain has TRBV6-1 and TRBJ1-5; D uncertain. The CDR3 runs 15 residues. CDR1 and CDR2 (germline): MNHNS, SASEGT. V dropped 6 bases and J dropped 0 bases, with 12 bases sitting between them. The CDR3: CASSYLDGSNQPQHF. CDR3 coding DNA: TGTGCCAGCAGCTACTTGGACGGTAGCAATCAGCCCCAGCATTTT.

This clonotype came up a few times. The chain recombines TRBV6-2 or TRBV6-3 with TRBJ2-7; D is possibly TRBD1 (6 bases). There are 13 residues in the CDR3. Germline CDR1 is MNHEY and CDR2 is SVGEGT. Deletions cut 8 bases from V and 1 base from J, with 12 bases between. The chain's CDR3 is CASQDSNSYEQYF. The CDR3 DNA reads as TGTGCCAGCCAGGACAGTAATTCCTACGAGCAGTACTTC.

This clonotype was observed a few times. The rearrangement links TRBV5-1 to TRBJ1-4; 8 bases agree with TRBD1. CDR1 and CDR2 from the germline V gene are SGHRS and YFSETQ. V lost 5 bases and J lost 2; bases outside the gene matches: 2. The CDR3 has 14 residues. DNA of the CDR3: TGCGCCAGCAGGACAGGGGCCACTAATGAAAAACTGTTTTTT. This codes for CASRTGATNEKLFF.

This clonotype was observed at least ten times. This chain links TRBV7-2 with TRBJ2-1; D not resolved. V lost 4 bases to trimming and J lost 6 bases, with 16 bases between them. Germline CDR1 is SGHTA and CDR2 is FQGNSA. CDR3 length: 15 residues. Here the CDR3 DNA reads TGTGCCAGCAGCTCGACCCCCTCGCGGACCAATGAGCAGTTCTTC. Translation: CASSSTPSRTNEQFF.

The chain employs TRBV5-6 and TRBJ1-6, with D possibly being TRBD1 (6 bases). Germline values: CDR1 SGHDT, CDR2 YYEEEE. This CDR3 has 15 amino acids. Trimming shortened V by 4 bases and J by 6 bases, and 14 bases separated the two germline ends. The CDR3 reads CASSSRGAGNSPLHF. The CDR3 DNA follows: TGTGCCAGCAGCAGTCGGGGGGCCGGTAATTCACCCCTCCACTTT.

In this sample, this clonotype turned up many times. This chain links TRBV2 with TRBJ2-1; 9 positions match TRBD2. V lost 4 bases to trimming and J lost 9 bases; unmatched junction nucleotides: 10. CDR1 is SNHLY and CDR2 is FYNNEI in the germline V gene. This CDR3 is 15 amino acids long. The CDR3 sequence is CASSVGREGLVEQFF. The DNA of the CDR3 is TGTGCCAGCAGTGTCGGGCGGGAGGGCCTAGTTGAGCAGTTCTTC.

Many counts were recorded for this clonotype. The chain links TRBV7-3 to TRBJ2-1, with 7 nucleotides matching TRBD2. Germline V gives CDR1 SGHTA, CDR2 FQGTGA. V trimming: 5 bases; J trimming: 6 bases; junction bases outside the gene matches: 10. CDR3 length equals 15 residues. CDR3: CASSVRGSGRNEQFF. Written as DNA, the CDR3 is TGTGCCAGCAGCGTTCGGGGTAGCGGGCGCAATGAGCAGTTCTTC.

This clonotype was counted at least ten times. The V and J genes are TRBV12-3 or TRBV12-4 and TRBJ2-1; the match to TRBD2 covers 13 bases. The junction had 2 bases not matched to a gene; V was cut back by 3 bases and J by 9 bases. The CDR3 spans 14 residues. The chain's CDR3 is CASSFGTSGIEQFF. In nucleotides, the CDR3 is TGTGCCAGCAGTTTCGGGACTAGCGGGATTGAGCAGTTCTTC.

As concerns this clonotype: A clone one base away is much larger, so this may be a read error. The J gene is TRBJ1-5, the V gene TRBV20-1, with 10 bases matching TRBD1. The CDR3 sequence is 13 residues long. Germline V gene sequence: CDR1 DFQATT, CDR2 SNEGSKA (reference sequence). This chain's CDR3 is CSAMTGGDQLQHF. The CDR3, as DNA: TGCAGTGCTATGACAGGGGGCGATCAGCTCCAGCATTTT.

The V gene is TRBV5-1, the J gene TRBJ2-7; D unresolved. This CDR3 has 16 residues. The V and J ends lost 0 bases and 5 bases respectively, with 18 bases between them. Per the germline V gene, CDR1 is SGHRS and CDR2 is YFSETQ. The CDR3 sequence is CASSLGAAYGTHEQYF. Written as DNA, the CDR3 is TGCGCCAGCAGCTTGGGGGCCGCGTATGGCACCCACGAGCAGTACTTC.